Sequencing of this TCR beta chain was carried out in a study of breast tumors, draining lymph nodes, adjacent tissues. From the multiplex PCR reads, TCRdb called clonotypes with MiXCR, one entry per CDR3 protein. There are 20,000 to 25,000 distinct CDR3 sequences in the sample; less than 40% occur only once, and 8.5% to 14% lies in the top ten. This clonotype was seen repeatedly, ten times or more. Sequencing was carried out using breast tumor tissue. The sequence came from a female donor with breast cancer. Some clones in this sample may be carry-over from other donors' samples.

The CDR3 DNA reads TGTGCCAGCAGTGCGCGGAGCTCCTACGAGCAGTACTTC. It specifies CASSARSSYEQYF. This rearrangement joins TRBV2 to TRBJ2-7, with D uncertain. Per germline, CDR1 SNHLY and CDR2 FYNNEI. The V end was cut by 4 bases, the J end by 0 bases, with 7 bases between. The length of the CDR3 is 13 residues.